These 20 T cell receptor beta chains share one sample of origin, sequenced in a study of T-cell memory formation after mild COVID-19. TCRdb re-analysed the 5' RACE reads in MiXCR, keeping a single row per CDR3 protein. The sample records roughly 480,000 distinct CDR3 sequences, 20% to 25% being singletons. Sequenced: PBMCs or a T cell subset sorted from them (not recorded which). All receptors come from an adult woman who had mild COVID-19 (a few samples of this study predate the infection). Cell type and time point are not known.

This chain links TRBV24-1 with TRBJ1-2, with D hard to call. Between the trimmed V and J ends, which lost 1 base and 8 bases, there was a span of 7 bases. This CDR3 region has 12 residues. CDR1 and CDR2 from the germline V gene are KGHDR and SFDVKD. DNA of the CDR3: TGTGCCACCAGTGATTTTGACGGGGGCTACACCTTC. This translates into CATSDFDGGYTF.

The chain employs TRBV5-5 and TRBJ2-5, with D hard to call. Germline V gene sequence: CDR1 SGHKS, CDR2 YYEKEE (reference sequence). The CDR3 runs to 13 residues. Trimming stripped 4 bases from V and 2 bases from J, with 9 bases between. The CDR3 protein is CASSGWGQETQYF. The CDR3 coding sequence is TGTGCCAGCAGCGGGTGGGGACAAGAGACCCAGTACTTC.

This rearrangement joins TRBV9 to TRBJ2-2; tentatively, D is TRBD2 (6 bases). The length of the CDR3 is 15 residues. Trimming removed 4 bases from V and 7 bases from J, with 17 bases in between. Germline V CDR1 and CDR2: SGDLS, YYNGEE. Here the CDR3 reads CASSPREVQGGELFF. Written as DNA, the CDR3 is TGTGCCAGCAGCCCAAGGGAGGTCCAAGGCGGGGAGCTGTTTTTT.

This clonotype showed up just a few times. The chain combines TRBV20-1 with TRBJ2-3; D call uncertain. V was shortened by 1 base and J by 11 bases, with 13 bases between the two germline ends. This CDR3 comprises 12 residues. The V gene's germline CDR1 is DFQATT and CDR2 SNEGSKA (reference sequence). The DNA of the CDR3 is TGCAGTGCTAGAGGGGGTTTTCAAAAGCAGTATTTT. Amino acid sequence: CSARGGFQKQYF.

The rearrangement links TRBV2 to TRBJ2-3; TRBD1 aligns across 7 bases. Per the germline V gene, CDR1 is SNHLY and CDR2 is FYNNEI. Germline trimming cut 7 bases from V and 1 base from J; bases unmatched to any gene: 5. The CDR3 runs 14 residues. CDR3: CASNPGTGTDTQYF. The CDR3 coding sequence is TGTGCCAGCAACCCCGGGACAGGCACAGATACGCAGTATTTT. Full variable domain (rest looked up from reference TRBV2 and TRBJ2-3): EPEVTQTPSHQVTQMGQEVILRCVPISNHLYFYWYRQILGQKVEFLVSFYNNEISEKSEIFDDQFSVERPDGSNFTLKIRSTKLEDSAMYFCASNPGTGTDTQYFGPGTRLTVL.

Many counts were recorded for this clonotype. CDR3 nucleotides: TGTGCCAGCAGCTTAGAGGTCGGAGAGCAGTACTTC. Its protein is CASSLEVGEQYF. The rearrangement joins TRBV7-2 to TRBJ2-7; unclear D gene. V was shortened by 1 base and J by 7 bases, with 8 bases between the two germline ends. Germline V gene sequence: CDR1 SGHTA, CDR2 FQGNSA. This CDR3 contains 12 residues.

The chain recombines TRBV29-1 with TRBJ2-3; a possible D gene is TRBD2 (5 bases). CDR1 is SQVTM and CDR2 is ANQGSEA in the germline V gene. Trimming shortened V by 6 bases and J by 0 bases, and 13 bases separated the two germline ends. The CDR3 extends over 14 amino acids. The CDR3 DNA reads TGCAGCGTCCAGTCGAGGACTAGCACAGATACGCAGTATTTT. This sequence encodes CSVQSRTSTDTQYF.

This clonotype was detected a few times. This rearrangement joins TRBV25-1 to TRBJ2-3, with D possibly being TRBD2 (7 bases). This CDR3 has 16 amino acids. Between the trimmed V and J ends, which lost 3 bases and 7 bases, there was a span of 20 bases. CDR1 is MGHDK and CDR2 is SYGVNS in the germline V gene. CDR3 sequence reads: CASSDAKGGGLNTQYF. The CDR3 DNA reads TGTGCCAGCAGTGACGCCAAGGGAGGGGGGCTAAATACGCAGTATTTT.

This clonotype was detected a few times. J is TRBJ2-3 and V is TRBV20-1; 9 bases align to TRBD1. This CDR3 region has 15 residues. The germline CDR1 and CDR2 sequences are DFQATT and SNEGSKA (reference sequence). J gave up 2 bases and V 3 bases, and 6 bases lay outside the gene matches. CDR3 nucleotide sequence: TGCAGTGCTAGGGTGGGACAGGGCGACACAGATACGCAGTATTTT. It codes for CSARVGQGDTDTQYF.

V usage is TRBV21-1 and J usage is TRBJ1-1; TRBD1, as called in the table, went unchecked against the DNA. TRBV21-1 is designated a pseudogene. The CDR3 extends over 13 amino acids. The CDR3 region is CACRKCTGFRAFF. The CDR3 DNA reads as TGTGCCTGCAGGAAGTGTACAGGGTTTAGAGCTTTCTTT.

The chain recombines TRBV5-1 with TRBJ2-3, with 8 nucleotides matching TRBD2. Germline V CDR1 and CDR2: SGHRS, YFSETQ. CDR3 size: 16 residues. J gave up 5 bases and V 0 bases, and 8 bases lay outside the gene matches. The CDR3 DNA reads TGCGCCAGCAGCTTGGTTGGTAGCGGGGAAGGAGATACGCAGTATTTT. This sequence encodes CASSLVGSGEGDTQYF.

This clonotype turned up a few times. The gene calls are TRBV6-2 or TRBV6-3 and TRBJ2-7; D may be TRBD1 or TRBD2 (6 bases each). The CDR3 extends over 12 amino acids. Germline CDR1 and CDR2: MNHEY and SVGEGT. In DNA, the CDR3 is TGTGCGGCCCGGGGGCAAAACTACGAGCAGTACTTC. Its protein is CAARGQNYEQYF.

This clonotype was seen more than once but under ten times. V is TRBV12-3 or TRBV12-4 and J is TRBJ2-3; D perhaps matches TRBD1 (6 bases). Trimming shortened V by 4 bases and J by 0 bases, and 14 bases separated the two germline ends. The CDR3 has 16 amino acids. The CDR3 DNA is TGTGCCAGCAGTTCGGTCATCAGGGGAAGCACAGATACGCAGTATTTT. This encodes CASSSVIRGSTDTQYF.

This clonotype was recorded a few times. The chain is built from TRBV15 and TRBJ2-1, with 9 bases that match TRBD2. After removal of 5 bases from V and 7 bases from J, the junction contained 12 bases not matched to a gene. From germline, CDR1 is LNHNV and CDR2 YYDKDF (reference sequence). This CDR3 region has 16 residues. CDR3: CATSSLGSSGKNEQFF. CDR3 nucleotides: TGTGCCACCAGCTCCTTGGGGTCTAGCGGGAAAAATGAGCAGTTCTTC.

The V call is TRBV10-3, the J call TRBJ2-3; D is uncertain. Germline lookup yields CDR1 ENHRY and CDR2 SYGVKD. This CDR3 is built from 14 residues. Trimming cost V 0 bases and J 2 bases, with 6 bases left between them. This CDR3 is CAISESSITDTQYF. The CDR3 DNA is TGTGCCATCAGTGAGTCGAGTATCACAGATACGCAGTATTTT.

Only a few counts were recorded for this clonotype. The rearrangement joins TRBV5-1 to TRBJ1-3, with TRBD1 matching 8 bases. This CDR3 spans 16 amino acids. CDR1 and CDR2 (germline): SGHRS, YFSETQ. V was clipped by 0 bases and J by 0 bases; unmatched bases: 2. CDR3 bases: TGCGCCAGCAGCTTGGCACAGGGGGACTCTGGAAACACCATATATTTT. This gives the protein CASSLAQGDSGNTIYF.

This clonotype was counted only a few times. J is TRBJ1-5 and V is TRBV20-1, with unresolved D. Germline-derived CDR1 and CDR2 are DFQATT and SNEGSKA (reference sequence). With 7 bases removed from V and 0 bases from J, the gap between germline ends came to 13 bases. The CDR3 totals 14 residues. The CDR3 nucleotides read TGCAGTGGAACCGGACGTATTAGCAATCAGCCCCAGCATTTT. It is translated as CSGTGRISNQPQHF.

The V and J genes are TRBV11-2 and TRBJ2-5; 8 nucleotides line up with TRBD2. This CDR3 is built from 17 residues. Germline CDR1 SGHAT, CDR2 FQNNGV. The V segment lost 0 bases and the J segment 4 bases; nucleotides outside the gene matches: 10. CDR3 region: CASSLDLNGLAGETQYF. CDR3 bases: TGTGCCAGCAGCTTAGACCTAAATGGACTAGCCGGAGAGACCCAGTACTTC.

V and J are TRBV19 and TRBJ2-4; D is unclear. CDR3 length: 12 amino acids. Trimming took off 3 bases at V and 6 bases at J, with 6 bases between the two ends. Germline V gives CDR1 LNHDA, CDR2 SQIVND (reference sequence). CDR3: CASSMDPNIQYF. CDR3 nucleotides: TGTGCCAGTAGTATGGACCCAAACATTCAGTACTTC.

This clonotype was observed a handful of times. The chain employs TRBV10-3 and TRBJ2-4, with 10 nucleotides matching TRBD2. CDR1 is ENHRY, CDR2 SYGVKD, per germline. CDR3 length: 16 residues. Trimming cost V 4 bases and J 6 bases; bases outside gene matches: 9. CDR3 DNA sequence: TGTGCCATCAGTGCCGTCCTAGCGGGAGAGGCAAACATTCAGTACTTC. Its protein is CAISAVLAGEANIQYF.